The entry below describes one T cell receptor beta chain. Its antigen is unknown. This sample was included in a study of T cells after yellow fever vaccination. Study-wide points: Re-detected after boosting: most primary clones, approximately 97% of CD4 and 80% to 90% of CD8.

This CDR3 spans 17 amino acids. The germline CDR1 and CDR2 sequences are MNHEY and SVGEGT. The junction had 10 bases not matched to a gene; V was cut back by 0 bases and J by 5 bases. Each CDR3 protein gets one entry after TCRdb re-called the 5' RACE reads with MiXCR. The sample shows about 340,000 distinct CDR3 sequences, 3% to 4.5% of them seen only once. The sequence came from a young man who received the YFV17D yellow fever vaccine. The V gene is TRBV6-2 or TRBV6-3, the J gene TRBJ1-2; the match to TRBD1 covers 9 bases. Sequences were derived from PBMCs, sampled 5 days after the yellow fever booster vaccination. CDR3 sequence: CASSYSSRDRDQYGYTF. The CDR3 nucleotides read TGTGCCAGCAGTTACTCGTCCCGGGACAGGGATCAATATGGCTACACCTTC.